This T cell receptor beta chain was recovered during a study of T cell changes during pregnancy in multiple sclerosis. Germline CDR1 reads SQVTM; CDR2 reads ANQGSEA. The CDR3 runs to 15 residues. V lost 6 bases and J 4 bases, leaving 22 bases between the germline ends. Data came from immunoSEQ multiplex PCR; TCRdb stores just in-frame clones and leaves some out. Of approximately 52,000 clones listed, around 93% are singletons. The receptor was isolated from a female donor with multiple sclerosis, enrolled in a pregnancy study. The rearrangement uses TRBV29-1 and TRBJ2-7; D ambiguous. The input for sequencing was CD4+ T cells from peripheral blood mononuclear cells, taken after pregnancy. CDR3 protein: CSVKTRLEGLYEQYF. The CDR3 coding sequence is TGCAGCGTGAAGACTCGCCTAGAAGGTTTGTACGAGCAGTACTTC.